This entry describes one TCR beta chain. No cognate antigen has been identified for it. Base qualities were left out, and no much larger clone turns up one base away. TCRbeta CDR3 regions were amplified from genomic DNA by means of the immunoSEQ Assay, a bias-controlled multiplex PCR. The original pipeline was this. Within the assay, amplification of reference gene primers was used to estimate how many nucleated cells each sample contained. To quantify the absolute abundance of each unique TCRbeta CDR3 rearrangement, sequence reads were collapsed and filtered. For each sample, productive Simpson clonality was calculated as the square root of Simpson's diversity index over productive rearrangements. What TCRdb holds here is the immuneACCESS table cut down to in-frame rearrangements. Part of the clones is not present; checked against another copy, under half of the missing clones reflect an unresolved V gene, and the others are unexplained. V and J calls and clone size come straight from that table; D and trimming were deduced from the DNA. This sample holds 210,000 or so clones; around four fifths were observed only once. The top ten clones comprise 2.5% to 3.5% of the sample.

Each collaborating institution followed its own protocols to collect whole blood in K2EDTA tubes. For TCRbeta analysis, collaborator samples were shipped as frozen whole blood, as isolated PBMCs, or as DNA extracted from either sample type. This sample stems from a study of blood T cell repertoires in COVID-19 (dated by TCRdb to 2020 to 2021). With respect to the entire study: Samples covering the acute and convalescent phases of COVID-19 were provided by collaborators in the United States, Italy and Spain. The material from the prospective study consisted of cDNA or gDNA derived from T cells, B-cell-depleted T cells, or PBMCs. Subjects who had been exposed to COVID-19, were actively infected with it, or had recovered from it provided the deeply sampled blood TCRbeta repertoires that made up the dataset. The repertoires were made available in a free public database intended to serve as a resource for research on the immune response to SARS-CoV-2. The samples were drawn from two sources: the first 160 participants of the ongoing ImmuneRACE study, and 1,254 subjects contributed by 6 global collaborators. Nearly every sample came with metadata listing a de-identified subject ID, COVID-19 status, age in years and sex. Where available, HLA class I and class II types were taken from metadata supplied by the sample provider and were not determined by assay-based typing. Findings and caveats that apply to the study as a whole: How much clinical and demographic metadata was included differed by source and by participant, and the metadata was provided uncurated.

V ends up 7 bases short and J 5 bases short, with an unmatched junction base count of 10. Via the germline V gene, CDR1 is SGHTA and CDR2 FQGNSA. The CDR3 sequence holds 14 residues, the cysteine and phenylalanine included. This entry keeps only the CDR3 DNA: 42 bases, framed from base 1. The receptor was derived from a man between 50 and 59 years old with active or convalescent COVID-19. The sequence links TRBV7-2 to TRBJ2-5, with 7 bases in between that match TRBD2. The sequencing input was peripheral blood. The CDR3 in this case is CASTPVGGVETQYF. The sequence in DNA is TGTGCCAGCACCCCTGTGGGGGGGGTGGAGACCCAGTACTTC.